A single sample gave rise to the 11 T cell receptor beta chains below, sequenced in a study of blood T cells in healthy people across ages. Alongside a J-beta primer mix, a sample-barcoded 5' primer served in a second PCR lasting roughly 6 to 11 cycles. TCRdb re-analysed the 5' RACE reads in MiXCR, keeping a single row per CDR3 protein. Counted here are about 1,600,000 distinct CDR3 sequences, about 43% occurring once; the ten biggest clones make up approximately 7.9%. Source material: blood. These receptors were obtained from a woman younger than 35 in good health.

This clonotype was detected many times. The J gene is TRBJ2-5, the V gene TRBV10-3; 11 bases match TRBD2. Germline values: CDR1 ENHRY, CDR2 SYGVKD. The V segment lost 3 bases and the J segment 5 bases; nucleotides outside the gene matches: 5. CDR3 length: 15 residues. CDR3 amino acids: CAISELAGVGETQYF. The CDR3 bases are TGTGCCATCAGTGAACTAGCGGGAGTCGGGGAGACCCAGTACTTC.

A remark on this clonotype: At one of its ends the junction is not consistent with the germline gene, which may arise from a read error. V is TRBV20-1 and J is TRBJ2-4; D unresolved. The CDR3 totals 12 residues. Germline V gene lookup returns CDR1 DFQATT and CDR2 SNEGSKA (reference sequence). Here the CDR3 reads CMPKDGTYGQYF. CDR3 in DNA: TGTATGCCAAAGGACGGAACCTACGGGCAGTACTTC.

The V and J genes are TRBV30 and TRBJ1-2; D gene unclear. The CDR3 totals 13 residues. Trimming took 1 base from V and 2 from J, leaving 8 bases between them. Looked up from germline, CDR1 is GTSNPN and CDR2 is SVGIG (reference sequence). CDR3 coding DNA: TGTGCCTGGAGTGGGGTCTTCAACTATGGCTACACCTTC. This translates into CAWSGVFNYGYTF. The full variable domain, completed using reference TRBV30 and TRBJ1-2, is SQTIHQWPATLVQPVGSPLSLECTVEGTSNPNLYWYRQAAGRGLQLLFYSVGIGQISSEVPQNLSASRPQDRQFILSSKKLLLSDSGFYLCAWSGVFNYGYTFGSGTRLTVV.

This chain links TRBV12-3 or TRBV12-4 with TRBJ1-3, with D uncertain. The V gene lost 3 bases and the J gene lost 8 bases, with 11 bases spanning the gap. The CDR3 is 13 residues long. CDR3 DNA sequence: TGTGCCAGCAGTTTGCTCTCGGCGGACACCATATATTTT. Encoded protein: CASSLLSADTIYF.

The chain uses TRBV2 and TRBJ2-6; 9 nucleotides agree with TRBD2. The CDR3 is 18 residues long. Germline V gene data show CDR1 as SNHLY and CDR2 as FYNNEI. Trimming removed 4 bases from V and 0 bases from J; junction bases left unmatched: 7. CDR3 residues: CASSVGAGGSSGANVLTF. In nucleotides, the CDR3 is TGTGCCAGCAGTGTTGGAGCGGGGGGCTCCTCTGGGGCCAACGTCCTGACTTTC.

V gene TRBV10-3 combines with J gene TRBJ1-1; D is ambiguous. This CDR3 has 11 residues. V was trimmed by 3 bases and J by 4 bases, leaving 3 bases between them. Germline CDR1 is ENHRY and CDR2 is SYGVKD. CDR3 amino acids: CAISEGTEAFF. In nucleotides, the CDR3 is TGTGCCATCAGTGAAGGCACTGAAGCTTTCTTT.

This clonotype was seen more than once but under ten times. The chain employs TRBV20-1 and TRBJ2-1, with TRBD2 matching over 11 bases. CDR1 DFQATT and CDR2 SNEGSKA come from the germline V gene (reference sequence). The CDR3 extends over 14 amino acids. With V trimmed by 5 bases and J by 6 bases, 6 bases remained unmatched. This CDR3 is CSAVAGGTVNEQFF. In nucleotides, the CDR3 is TGCAGTGCTGTAGCGGGGGGGACGGTCAATGAGCAGTTCTTC.

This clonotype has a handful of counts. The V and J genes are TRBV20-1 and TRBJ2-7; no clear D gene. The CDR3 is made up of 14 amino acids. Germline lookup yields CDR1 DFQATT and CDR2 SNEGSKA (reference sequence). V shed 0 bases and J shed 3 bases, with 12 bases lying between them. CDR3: CSARDEGLDYEQYF. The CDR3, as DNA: TGCAGTGCTAGAGATGAAGGGCTAGACTACGAGCAGTACTTC.

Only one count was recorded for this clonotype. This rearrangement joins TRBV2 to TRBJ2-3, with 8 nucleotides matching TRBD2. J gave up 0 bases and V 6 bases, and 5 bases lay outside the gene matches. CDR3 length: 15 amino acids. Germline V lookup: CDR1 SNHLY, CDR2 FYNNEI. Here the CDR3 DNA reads TGTGCCAGCAGCCCTATAGCGGGGAGCACAGATACGCAGTATTTT. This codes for CASSPIAGSTDTQYF.

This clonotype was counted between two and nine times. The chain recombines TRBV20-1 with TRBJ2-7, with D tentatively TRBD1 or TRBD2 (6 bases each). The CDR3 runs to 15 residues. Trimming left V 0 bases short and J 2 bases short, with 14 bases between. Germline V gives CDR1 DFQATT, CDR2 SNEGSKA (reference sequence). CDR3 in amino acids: CSARDVQGGTYEQYF. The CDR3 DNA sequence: TGCAGTGCTAGAGATGTACAGGGAGGAACCTACGAGCAGTACTTC.

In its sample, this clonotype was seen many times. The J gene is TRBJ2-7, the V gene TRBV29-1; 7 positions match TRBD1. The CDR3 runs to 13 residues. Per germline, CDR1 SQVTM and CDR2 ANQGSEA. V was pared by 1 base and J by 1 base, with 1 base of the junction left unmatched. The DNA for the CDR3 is TGCAGCGTTGAAGGGGGACAGTCCTACGAGCAGTACTTC. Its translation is CSVEGGQSYEQYF.